This TCR beta chain was sequenced for a study of cytomegalovirus exposure and HLA in healthy donors. Overall study results and limits: The study recorded 150 to 200 TCR beta chains that were cytomegalovirus-associated. Subsequent analysis found a tendency for first-cohort TCR clusters to co-occur within the 120 validation repertoires.

Method: immunoSEQ multiplex PCR; TCRdb's copy keeps in-frame clones and lacks some. The sample holds fewer than 90,000 clones; roughly 94% are singletons and the top ten take approximately 3.3%. Concerning this clone: No antigen is known for it.

Trimming pared 1 base from V and 1 base from J, leaving 12 bases between. The germline V gene has CDR1 SGHDN and CDR2 FVKESK. This CDR3 spans 16 amino acids. The sample comprised PBMCs. The J gene is TRBJ2-3, the V gene TRBV14; possibly TRBD2 for D (6 bases). The TCR originated in a woman aged 18 to 35 in good health and CMV-seropositive. In nucleotides, the CDR3 is TGTGCCAGCAGCCAAGGGCGCGGGGCGCGCACAGATACGCAGTATTTT. It translates to CASSQGRGARTDTQYF.